Below, 27 T cell receptor beta chains from the same sample are listed, as sequenced in a study of shared clonotypes between healthy human individuals. Some clones are missing from TCRdb's copy, which holds only in-frame ones; the method was immunoSEQ multiplex PCR. The data contain roughly 1,500,000 clones, 98% of them singletons. The sequenced material came from naive CD4+ T cells sorted from blood. Described subset: CD45RA+ positively selected. These receptors came from a young man in good health.

Note on this clone: At the DNA level, this CDR3 is encoded by other sequences in the same sample as well. CDR3 coding DNA: TGCGCCAGCAGCTTGGGACAGGGAAATGGCTACACCTTC. Amino acid sequence: CASSLGQGNGYTF. The chain recombines TRBV5-1 with TRBJ1-2; 7 positions agree with TRBD1. Trimming took 0 bases from V and 6 from J; bases not matched to a gene: 2. CDR1 SGHRS and CDR2 YFSETQ come from the germline V gene. The CDR3 has 13 amino acids.

This sequence joins TRBV2 and TRBJ2-1; a possible D gene is TRBD2 (5 bases). The CDR3 is made up of 12 amino acids. The V gene's germline CDR1 is SNHLY and CDR2 FYNNEI. Trimming shortened V by 10 bases and J by 2 bases, and 9 bases separated the two germline ends. The CDR3 nucleotides read TGTGCCACCCGGACTCCCTACAATGAGCAGTTCTTC. Protein product: CATRTPYNEQFF.

In this sample, this clone turned up once. The gene calls are TRBV20-1 and TRBJ2-1; D gene unclear. The V gene's germline CDR1 is DFQATT and CDR2 SNEGSKA (reference sequence). Trimming stripped 5 bases from V and 7 bases from J, with 6 bases between. There are 10 residues in the CDR3. The CDR3 DNA follows: TGCAGTGCTGAGCGTAATGAGCAGTTCTTC. It encodes CSAERNEQFF.

Details on this clone: The junction differs from germline at one of its ends, possibly a read error. The chain joins TRBV29-1 to TRBJ2-7; TRBD2 agrees at 11 bases. This CDR3 has 14 amino acids. Germline CDR1 is SQVTM and CDR2 is ANQGSEA. CDR3 coding DNA: TGCAGCGTGCATACTAGCGGGAGCTCCTACGAGCAGCACTTC. Its protein product is CSVHTSGSSYEQHF.

This clone has only one observation. J is TRBJ1-4 and V is TRBV5-1; D unresolved. V lost 0 bases and J lost 0, with 12 bases in between. The germline gives CDR1 SGHRS, CDR2 YFSETQ. This CDR3 has 17 amino acids. The CDR3 region has the DNA TGCGCCAGCAGCTTGGGCCCGACAAGTGCAACTAATGAAAAACTGTTTTTT. Its translation: CASSLGPTSATNEKLFF.

The chain couples TRBV10-1 to TRBJ1-2; a weak D match, TRBD1 (6 bases). Trimming removed 0 bases at V and 4 bases at J, with 6 bases between. Germline CDR1 is WNHNN and CDR2 is SYGVQD (reference sequence). The CDR3 loop spans 13 amino acids. The CDR3 loop reads CASSESDSYGYTF. The DNA for the CDR3 is TGCGCCAGCAGTGAGTCGGACAGCTATGGCTACACCTTC.

This chain joins TRBV6-1 and TRBJ2-1, with 8 bases fitting TRBD2. CDR1 is MNHNS, CDR2 SASEGT, per germline. The ends lost 1 base at V and 3 bases at J; junction bases unmatched: 2. There are 15 residues in the CDR3. The CDR3 is CASSEGTSRYNEQFF. CDR3 bases: TGTGCCAGCAGTGAAGGGACTAGCCGCTACAATGAGCAGTTCTTC.

This clone was seen just once. This rearrangement joins TRBV2 to TRBJ2-1; D might be TRBD1 (5 bases). There are 13 residues in the CDR3. Between the trimmed V and J ends, which lost 6 bases and 5 bases, there was a span of 11 bases. Per germline, CDR1 SNHLY and CDR2 FYNNEI. The CDR3 sequence is CASRVDRNNEQFF. CDR3 DNA sequence: TGTGCCAGCAGGGTTGACAGAAACAATGAGCAGTTCTTC.

CDR3 residues: CASRVARETEAFF. In DNA form, the CDR3 reads TGTGCCAGCAGGGTCGCTAGGGAAACTGAAGCTTTCTTT. The chain joins TRBV6-1 to TRBJ1-1; D not resolved. This CDR3 comprises 13 residues. Germline V gene data show CDR1 as MNHNS and CDR2 as SASEGT. Trimming removed 6 bases from V and 5 bases from J, with 13 bases in between.

The V gene is TRBV7-9, the J gene TRBJ2-7; D not resolved. The ends were cut back, 5 bases at V and 2 bases at J, with 10 bases in the middle. The CDR3 is 13 amino acids. Germline CDR1 SEHNR, CDR2 FQNEAQ (reference sequence). The CDR3 sequence: CASSRGEAYEQYF. As DNA, the CDR3 is TGTGCCAGCAGCCGCGGTGAAGCCTACGAGCAGTACTTC.

The chain has TRBV30 and TRBJ1-3; D not certain. Germline V gives CDR1 GTSNPN, CDR2 SVGIG (reference sequence). Trimming took off 6 bases at V and 2 bases at J, with 14 bases between the two ends. The CDR3 contains 14 residues. Here the CDR3 DNA reads TGTGCCTGTAAAAGGTCCGCGCCTGGAAACACCATATATTTT. Protein product: CACKRSAPGNTIYF. Full variable domain (outside the CDR3, taken from reference TRBV30 and TRBJ1-3): SQTIHQWPATLVQPVGSPLSLECTVEGTSNPNLYWYRQAAGRGLQLLFYSVGIGQISSEVPQNLSASRPQDRQFILSSKKLLLSDSGFYLCACKRSAPGNTIYFGEGSWLTVV.

The genes are TRBV5-4 and TRBJ2-2; the match to TRBD2 covers 8 bases. Unmatched junction bases numbered 3, after V lost 0 bases and J lost 2 bases. Germline CDR1 reads SGHNT; CDR2 reads YYREEE (reference sequence). The CDR3 sequence is 16 residues long. CDR3 sequence (DNA): TGTGCCAGCAGCTTGGGACTAGCGACTAACACCGGGGAGCTGTTTTTT. The encoded protein is CASSLGLATNTGELFF.

V is TRBV7-2 and J is TRBJ2-7; D might be TRBD1 or TRBD2, each matching 5 bases. V was pared by 5 bases and J by 3 bases, with 20 bases between. Germline V gives CDR1 SGHTA, CDR2 FQGNSA. This CDR3 has 16 residues. The DNA of the CDR3 is TGTGCCAGCAGCCTCCAAAGGCCCCGGGACGGCTACGAGCAGTACTTC. It translates to CASSLQRPRDGYEQYF.

V is TRBV7-9 and J is TRBJ1-5, with 8 bases that match TRBD1. The germline CDR1 and CDR2 sequences are SEHNR and FQNEAQ (reference sequence). The CDR3 covers 14 residues. The J segment lost 4 bases and the V segment lost 7 bases, leaving 6 bases of the junction unmatched. The CDR3 nucleotides read TGTGCCAGCAACGGACAGGGCGGAAATCAGCCCCAGCATTTT. As protein: CASNGQGGNQPQHF.

The V call is TRBV29-1, the J call TRBJ1-1; 9 bases line up with TRBD1. The length of the CDR3 is 12 residues. V lost 5 bases and J lost 10; bases outside the gene matches: 8. Germline CDR1 SQVTM, CDR2 ANQGSEA. The CDR3 bases are TGCAGCGTTTTGGGGACAGGGTTTCGAGCTTTCTTT. This translates into CSVLGTGFRAFF.

The chain joins TRBV27 to TRBJ2-3; D is unclear. Germline assignment: CDR1 MNHEY and CDR2 SMNVEV (reference sequence). The CDR3 is made up of 12 amino acids. Trimming removed 6 bases at V and 0 bases at J, with 4 bases between. The CDR3 DNA reads TGTGCCAGCAGCCTTAGCACAGATACGCAGTATTTT. Protein product: CASSLSTDTQYF.

V and J are TRBV10-1 and TRBJ2-7, with D possibly matching TRBD2 (6 bases). Per germline, CDR1 WNHNN and CDR2 SYGVQD (reference sequence). With 3 bases removed from V and 4 bases from J, the gap between germline ends came to 13 bases. The CDR3 extends over 14 amino acids. The CDR3 is CASSDRAGIYEQYF. DNA of the CDR3: TGCGCCAGCAGTGATCGAGCGGGTATTTACGAGCAGTACTTC.

The chain uses TRBV5-1 and TRBJ2-7; a possible D gene is TRBD1 (6 bases). CDR1 is SGHRS, CDR2 YFSETQ, per germline. With 1 base removed from V and 5 bases from J, the gap between germline ends came to 13 bases. CDR3 length: 14 residues. Here the CDR3 DNA reads TGCGCCAGCAGCTTGAGTTTGGGGGCGGACGAGCAGTACTTC. Translated: CASSLSLGADEQYF.

This clone was observed a single time. V and J are TRBV18 and TRBJ1-3, with D uncertain. The CDR3 consists of 14 residues. Trimming shortened V by 1 base and J by 1 base, and 5 bases separated the two germline ends. The germline gives CDR1 KGHSH, CDR2 LQKENI. CDR3 loop: CASSPQQSGNTIYF. In nucleotides, the CDR3 is TGTGCCAGCTCACCACAACAGTCTGGAAACACCATATATTTT.

This chain connects TRBV7-9 to TRBJ1-1; D not resolved. The length of the CDR3 is 16 residues. Germline V gene lookup returns CDR1 SEHNR and CDR2 FQNEAQ (reference sequence). Between the trimmed V and J ends, which lost 1 base and 6 bases, there was a span of 18 bases. The CDR3, as DNA: TGTGCCAGCAGCTTAGGGATTTTGGCAGGACGGGCTGAAGCTTTCTTT. Residues: CASSLGILAGRAEAFF.

The chain links TRBV6-1 to TRBJ2-7; TRBD1 might be the D (6 bases). There are 14 residues in the CDR3. The V end was cut by 4 bases, the J end by 0 bases, with 10 bases between. The germline gives CDR1 MNHNS, CDR2 SASEGT. The CDR3 loop is CASSVDRTSYEQYF. The DNA of the CDR3 is TGTGCCAGCAGTGTCGACAGGACCTCCTACGAGCAGTACTTC.

This clone was picked up a small number of times. Other DNA sequences from this sample encode an identical CDR3 as well. The rearrangement joins TRBV5-1 to TRBJ1-2; no reliable D call. V shed 0 bases and J shed 3 bases, with 6 bases lying between them. The length of the CDR3 is 13 residues. Germline V gene sequence: CDR1 SGHRS, CDR2 YFSETQ. The CDR3, as DNA: TGCGCCAGCAGCTTGGATGGGTACTATGGCTACACCTTC. This gives the protein CASSLDGYYGYTF.

This chain links TRBV5-4 with TRBJ1-2, with a tentative D call TRBD1 (5 bases). The CDR3 is 13 amino acids. Germline CDR1 reads SGHNT; CDR2 reads YYREEE (reference sequence). V was pared by 4 bases and J by 4 bases, with 11 bases between. CDR3 in DNA: TGTGCCAGCAGCCCGGGGGAGGGCTATGGCTACACCTTC. Its translation: CASSPGEGYGYTF.

CDR3 in amino acids: CASSRPGTGEETQYF. In nucleotides, the CDR3 is TGTGCCAGCAGCCGCCCGGGGACAGGGGAAGAGACCCAGTACTTC. The V call is TRBV7-9, the J call TRBJ2-5, with TRBD1 identical over 10 bases. With 5 bases clipped from V and 3 bases from J, the junction kept 6 bases outside the gene matches. Per the germline V gene, CDR1 is SEHNR and CDR2 is FQNEAQ (reference sequence). This CDR3 has 15 amino acids.

This sequence joins TRBV7-8 and TRBJ2-7, with 10 bases aligning to TRBD1. J was trimmed by 0 bases and V by 7 bases; bases with no gene match: 9. The CDR3 consists of 16 residues. CDR1 and CDR2 (germline): SGHVS, FQNEAQ. In DNA form, the CDR3 reads TGTGCCAGCACCACCTTCCGGGACAGGGGCTCCTACGAGCAGTACTTC. Amino acids: CASTTFRDRGSYEQYF. Variable domain in full (rest from reference TRBV7-8 and TRBJ2-7): GAGVSQSPRYKVAKRGQDVALRCDPISGHVSLFWYQQALGQGPEFLTYFQNEAQLDKSGLPSDRFFAERPEGSVSTLKIQRTQQEDSAVYLCASTTFRDRGSYEQYFGPGTRLTVT.

The rearrangement links TRBV4-3 to TRBJ1-5, with D tentatively TRBD1 (5 bases). The CDR3 contains 15 residues. The germline V gene encodes CDR1 LGHNA and CDR2 YSLEER. Trimming stripped 0 bases from V and 1 base from J, with 7 bases between. Here the CDR3 DNA reads TGCGCCAGCAGCCAAGAGGGGGACAGCAATCAGCCCCAGCATTTT. It codes for CASSQEGDSNQPQHF.

V is TRBV30 and J is TRBJ2-1, with 8 bases lining up with TRBD2. CDR3 length: 14 residues. The ends lost 2 bases at V and 7 bases at J; junction bases unmatched: 7. Germline CDR1 reads GTSNPN; CDR2 reads SVGIG (reference sequence). The chain's CDR3 is CAWSRTSFENEQFF. The CDR3 DNA sequence: TGTGCCTGGAGTAGGACTAGCTTCGAGAATGAGCAGTTCTTC.